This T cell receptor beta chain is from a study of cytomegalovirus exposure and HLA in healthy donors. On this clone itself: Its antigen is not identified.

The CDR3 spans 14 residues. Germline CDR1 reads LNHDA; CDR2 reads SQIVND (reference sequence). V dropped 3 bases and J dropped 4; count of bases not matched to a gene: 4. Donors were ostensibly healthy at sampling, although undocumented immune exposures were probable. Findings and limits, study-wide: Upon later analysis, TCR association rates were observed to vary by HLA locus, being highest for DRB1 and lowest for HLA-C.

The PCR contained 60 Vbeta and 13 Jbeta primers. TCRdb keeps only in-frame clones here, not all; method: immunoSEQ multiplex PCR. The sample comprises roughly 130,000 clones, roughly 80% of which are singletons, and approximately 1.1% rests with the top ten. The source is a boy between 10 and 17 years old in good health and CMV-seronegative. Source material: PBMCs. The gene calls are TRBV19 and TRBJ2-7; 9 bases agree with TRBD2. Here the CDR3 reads CASSISSGRYEQYF. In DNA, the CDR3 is TGTGCCAGTAGTATTTCCAGCGGGAGGTACGAGCAGTACTTC.